The 25 T cell receptor beta chains presented below share a single source sample, sequenced in a study of shared clonotypes between healthy human individuals. Method: immunoSEQ multiplex PCR; TCRdb's copy keeps in-frame clones and lacks some. The sample consists of roughly 2,000,000 clones, roughly 93% of them appearing once. The naive CD8 population came from CD45RO-negative cells selected for CCR7, without terminally differentiated effector memory CD45RA+ cells. The specimen was naive CD8+ T cells from PBMCs. All receptors derive from a man younger than 35 in good health. Some clones in this sample may be carry-over from other donors' samples.

This clone showed up just once. The rearrangement uses TRBV2 and TRBJ1-1; 9 nucleotides align to TRBD1. CDR1 and CDR2 (germline): SNHLY, FYNNEI. The length of the CDR3 is 16 residues. V shed 6 bases and J 3 bases; nucleotides not matched to a gene: 11. The CDR3 sequence: CASSRMHRGRDTEAFF. Written as DNA, the CDR3 is TGTGCCAGCAGCCGCATGCACAGGGGGCGTGACACTGAAGCTTTCTTT. The full variable domain, in which reference TRBV2 and TRBJ1-1 provide the parts outside the CDR3, is EPEVTQTPSHQVTQMGQEVILRCVPISNHLYFYWYRQILGQKVEFLVSFYNNEISEKSEIFDDQFSVERPDGSNFTLKIRSTKLEDSAMYFCASSRMHRGRDTEAFFGQGTRLTVV.

The chain links TRBV19 to TRBJ1-5, with D unresolved. CDR1 and CDR2 (germline): LNHDA, SQIVND (reference sequence). Trimming removed 8 bases from V and 5 bases from J, with 13 bases in between. This CDR3 spans 13 amino acids. CDR3 in amino acids: CASGGVGYQPQHF. As DNA, the CDR3 is TGTGCCAGTGGTGGGGTGGGATATCAGCCCCAGCATTTT.

V gene TRBV12-5 combines with J gene TRBJ2-5; D gene unclear. Germline-derived CDR1 and CDR2 are LGHNT and FRNRAP. CDR3 length: 15 amino acids. Between the trimmed V and J ends, which lost 1 base and 5 bases, there was a span of 14 bases. DNA of the CDR3: TGTGCTAGTGGTTTGGCGTCAGGTGGAGCGGAGACCCAGTACTTC. Its protein product is CASGLASGGAETQYF.

This chain connects TRBV7-9 to TRBJ1-3; D unresolved. In germline, CDR1 is SEHNR, CDR2 FQNEAQ (reference sequence). Trimming took off 0 bases at V and 2 bases at J, with 8 bases between the two ends. The CDR3 contains 15 residues. The CDR3 DNA follows: TGTGCCAGCAGCTTAGCGGTGGGTCCTGGAAACACCATATATTTT. It yields the protein CASSLAVGPGNTIYF.

The chain recombines TRBV4-1 with TRBJ2-7, with 8 bases aligning to TRBD1. The V and J ends lost 0 bases and 3 bases, in that order; junction bases with no gene match: 7. This CDR3 region has 16 residues. The germline V gene has CDR1 MGHRA and CDR2 YSYEKL. In DNA, the CDR3 is TGCGCCAGCAGCCAAGACCCCGGACAGGGTATCTACGAGCAGTACTTC. The encoded protein is CASSQDPGQGIYEQYF.

This clone was picked up a small number of times. The chain joins TRBV4-1 to TRBJ1-1; D uncertain. This CDR3 is built from 15 residues. Germline loops: CDR1 MGHRA, CDR2 YSYEKL. Trimming stripped 0 bases from V and 2 bases from J, with 10 bases between. CDR3 in DNA: TGCGCCAGCAGCCAAGATCTGGCCAGAAACACTGAAGCTTTCTTT. It codes for CASSQDLARNTEAFF.

The chain has TRBV28 and TRBJ1-3, with TRBD1 matching over 8 bases. Unmatched junction bases numbered 2, after V lost 6 bases and J lost 1 base. The CDR3 totals 14 residues. Germline values: CDR1 MDHEN, CDR2 SYDVKM. The CDR3 loop is CASSQGASGNTIYF. CDR3 DNA sequence: TGTGCCAGCAGCCAGGGGGCGTCTGGAAACACCATATATTTT.

This clone has a single count. The chain is built from TRBV28 and TRBJ2-7; D is ambiguous. The CDR3 is made up of 13 amino acids. CDR1 is MDHEN and CDR2 is SYDVKM in the germline V gene. The V gene lost 5 bases and the J gene lost 5 bases, with 13 bases spanning the gap. The CDR3 is CASSIPIRDEQYF. The CDR3 nucleotides read TGTGCCAGCAGTATCCCCATACGCGACGAGCAGTACTTC. Drawing the rest from reference TRBV28 and TRBJ2-7, the complete variable domain is DVKVTQSSRYLVKRTGEKVFLECVQDMDHENMFWYRQDPGLGLRLIYFSYDVKMKEKGDIPEGYSVSREKKERFSLILESASTNQTSMYLCASSIPIRDEQYFGPGTRLTVT.

The table lists this clone with a count of one. CDR3 loop: CASSVLPDYEQYF. The CDR3 DNA reads as TGTGCCAGCAGCGTACTCCCGGATTACGAGCAGTACTTC. The chain uses TRBV9 and TRBJ2-7; no clear D. The CDR3 spans 13 residues. Deletions cut 1 base from V and 4 bases from J, with 9 bases between. Germline V gene sequence: CDR1 SGDLS, CDR2 YYNGEE.

The chain has TRBV29-1 and TRBJ2-2; TRBD1 agrees at 8 bases. Germline CDR1 is SQVTM and CDR2 is ANQGSEA. The CDR3 runs to 14 residues. V was pared by 7 bases and J by 2 bases, with 6 bases of the junction left unmatched. The CDR3 region is CSAQDRANTGELFF. The CDR3 DNA sequence: TGCAGCGCGCAGGACAGGGCCAACACCGGGGAGCTGTTTTTT.

V gene TRBV27 combines with J gene TRBJ2-7; TRBD1 matches at 10 bases. V trimming: 8 bases; J trimming: 3 bases; junction bases outside the gene matches: 4. This CDR3 region has 13 residues. The germline V gene encodes CDR1 MNHEY and CDR2 SMNVEV (reference sequence). The DNA for the CDR3 is TGTGCCAGCCAGGACAGGGGGAACTACGAGCAGTACTTC. This encodes CASQDRGNYEQYF.

This sequence joins TRBV29-1 and TRBJ1-2, with 10 positions matching TRBD1. The CDR3 sequence is 13 residues long. V dropped 6 bases and J dropped 3; count of bases not matched to a gene: 4. Per the germline V gene, CDR1 is SQVTM and CDR2 is ANQGSEA. CDR3 sequence (DNA): TGCAGCGTGGGGACAGGGGTAGACTATGGCTACACCTTC. Encoded protein: CSVGTGVDYGYTF.

This clone turned up a few times. The chain links TRBV9 to TRBJ1-2; the D gene is possibly TRBD1 (6 bases). The CDR3 totals 13 residues. The V and J ends lost 4 bases and 4 bases respectively, with 11 bases between them. CDR1 is SGDLS, CDR2 YYNGEE, per germline. The CDR3 loop is CASSPRTAYGYTF. CDR3 DNA: TGTGCCAGCAGCCCTCGGACAGCCTATGGCTACACCTTC.

The chain has TRBV4-1 and TRBJ2-7; D gene uncertain. The CDR3 contains 15 residues. Trimming left V 0 bases short and J 3 bases short, with 12 bases between. Germline-derived CDR1 and CDR2 are MGHRA and YSYEKL. CDR3 residues: CASSQERQRHYEQYF. The CDR3, as DNA: TGCGCCAGCAGCCAAGAAAGGCAGCGCCACTACGAGCAGTACTTC.

The chain employs TRBV7-8 and TRBJ2-5; 9 bases align to TRBD2. This CDR3 has 17 amino acids. J gave up 5 bases and V 1 base, and 11 bases lay outside the gene matches. Germline V gene data show CDR1 as SGHVS and CDR2 as FQNEAQ. CDR3: CASSLVEEAGTSETQYF. The CDR3 region has the DNA TGTGCCAGCAGCTTAGTAGAGGAAGCCGGGACTAGCGAGACCCAGTACTTC.

This sequence joins TRBV10-2 and TRBJ1-2, with unresolved D. CDR1 WSHSY and CDR2 SAAADI come from the germline V gene. The CDR3 totals 16 residues. V gave up 5 bases and J gave up 3 bases, with 19 bases separating them. CDR3 sequence: CASSSSRPPRDYGYTF. CDR3 sequence (DNA): TGCGCCAGCAGTAGTTCCCGCCCCCCGAGGGACTATGGCTACACCTTC.

This clone was seen only a few times. The chain carries TRBV25-1 and TRBJ1-1; no clear D. This CDR3 has 15 residues. Germline V gives CDR1 MGHDK, CDR2 SYGVNS. V was pared by 4 bases and J by 0 bases, with 12 bases between. The CDR3 loop reads CASSGRETMNTEAFF. The DNA for the CDR3 is TGTGCCAGCAGTGGGCGGGAGACGATGAACACTGAAGCTTTCTTT.

The chain uses TRBV7-9 and TRBJ2-1; D is uncertain. Trimming took off 1 base at V and 9 bases at J, with 13 bases between the two ends. CDR1 is SEHNR and CDR2 is FQNEAQ in the germline V gene (reference sequence). This CDR3 contains 14 residues. For the CDR3, the DNA is TGTGCCAGCAGCTTAGTCGGCATTAGCTTTGAGCAGTTCTTC. This sequence encodes CASSLVGISFEQFF.

V usage is TRBV4-2 and J usage is TRBJ2-7; D may be TRBD1 (8 bases). Trimming took off 0 bases at V and 5 bases at J, with 23 bases between the two ends. The CDR3 loop spans 18 amino acids. The V gene's germline CDR1 is LGHNA and CDR2 YNFKEQ. The CDR3 protein is CASSQDPQGTGGLNEQYF. CDR3 nucleotides: TGTGCCAGCAGCCAAGATCCGCAGGGTACAGGGGGACTAAACGAGCAGTACTTC.

The V gene is TRBV2, the J gene TRBJ2-7; D possibly corresponds to TRBD2 (5 bases). Per the germline V gene, CDR1 is SNHLY and CDR2 is FYNNEI. The CDR3 spans 15 residues. V was pared by 6 bases and J by 5 bases, with 20 bases between. The CDR3 DNA reads TGTGCCAGCAGAAACCGGGATGTAACTATCGACGAGCAGTACTTC. Its protein is CASRNRDVTIDEQYF.

V and J are TRBV5-1 and TRBJ2-5; 8 nucleotides align to TRBD1. Germline CDR1 SGHRS, CDR2 YFSETQ. V was clipped by 2 bases and J by 0 bases; unmatched bases: 15. The CDR3 contains 19 residues. CDR3 in DNA: TGCGCCAGCAGCTTAAGTTGGCGACAGGGGTTTCCGTACCAAGAGACCCAGTACTTC. It specifies CASSLSWRQGFPYQETQYF.

J is TRBJ2-1 and V is TRBV4-2; D is possibly TRBD2 (6 bases). The germline gives CDR1 LGHNA, CDR2 YNFKEQ. The CDR3 has 17 amino acids. Trimming shortened V by 0 bases and J by 8 bases, and 20 bases separated the two germline ends. CDR3 sequence reads: CASSQEGTGGHADEQFF. CDR3 bases: TGTGCCAGCAGCCAAGAGGGGACTGGAGGGCATGCGGATGAGCAGTTCTTC.

The J gene is TRBJ2-7, the V gene TRBV27; 14 bases line up with TRBD2. The CDR3 totals 20 residues. CDR1 is MNHEY, CDR2 SMNVEV, per germline (reference sequence). The V and J ends lost 3 bases and 5 bases, in that order; junction bases with no gene match: 18. CDR3 in amino acids: CASSFTNPGLAGAVVHEQYF. CDR3 DNA sequence: TGTGCCAGCAGTTTCACTAATCCGGGACTAGCGGGAGCGGTGGTCCACGAGCAGTACTTC.

The J gene is TRBJ2-5, the V gene TRBV6-4; the match to TRBD2 covers 16 bases. The CDR3 spans 16 residues. Germline V gene data show CDR1 as MRHNA and CDR2 as SNTAGT. After removal of 6 bases from V and 5 bases from J, the junction contained 6 bases not matched to a gene. The CDR3 loop is CASRGTSGRACETQYF. In nucleotides, the CDR3 is TGTGCCAGCAGGGGGACTAGCGGGAGGGCCTGTGAGACCCAGTACTTC.

V gene TRBV4-1 combines with J gene TRBJ1-1, with 7 bases identical to TRBD1. The CDR3 consists of 15 residues. The germline gives CDR1 MGHRA, CDR2 YSYEKL. Germline trimming cut 4 bases from V and 3 bases from J; bases unmatched to any gene: 8. The chain's CDR3 is CASSRLQGIDTEAFF. CDR3 in DNA: TGCGCCAGCAGCCGTTTACAGGGGATCGACACTGAAGCTTTCTTT.